Each of the 8 T cell receptor beta chains below was sequenced from the same sample in a study of beta chain bispecific antibodies for T cell cancers. Findings and limits, study-wide: The leukemia cells, rather than normal T cells, gave most of the targeted TRBV signal.

Their target antigens are unknown. TCRdb re-derived calls from the 5' RACE reads in MiXCR, one entry per CDR3 protein. Of around 15,000 distinct CDR3 sequences in the sample, approximately 2% were seen once. Expansion lasted two to three days, with either anti-CD3 antibody OKT3 or CD3/CD28 beads. Source material: healthy donor T cells cultured with leukemia cells. Every receptor here comes from a human donor in good health. Some clones in this sample may be carry-over from other donors' samples.

The CDR3 region has the DNA TGTGCCAGCAGTTTTGTAGGCGGGGGAATGGGCAATGAGCAGTTCTTC. It codes for CASSFVGGGMGNEQFF. The V gene is TRBV27, the J gene TRBJ2-1; 7 bases are a match to TRBD2. The CDR3 length is 16 residues. V shed 3 bases and J 6 bases; nucleotides not matched to a gene: 11. Germline CDR1 reads MNHEY; CDR2 reads SMNVEV (reference sequence).

This clonotype occurred many times. This rearrangement joins TRBV19 to TRBJ2-1; tentative D call: TRBD2 (5 bases). V was pared by 7 bases and J by 8 bases, with 15 bases between. The CDR3 is 13 amino acids. CDR1 and CDR2 from the germline V gene are LNHDA and SQIVND (reference sequence). The CDR3, as DNA: TGTGCCAGTAAGGAGTATGAGAGGGATGAGCAGTTCTTC. Protein: CASKEYERDEQFF.

This clonotype has a count of ten or more. V and J are TRBV10-1 and TRBJ2-7, with 8 bases matching TRBD2. Looked up from germline, CDR1 is WNHNN and CDR2 is SYGVQD (reference sequence). The CDR3 length is 16 residues. V dropped 2 bases and J dropped 2; count of bases not matched to a gene: 8. CDR3 sequence (DNA): TGCGCCAGCAGTGAGCGAACCGGGACTAGAACCTACGAGCAGTACTTC. This sequence encodes CASSERTGTRTYEQYF.

This clonotype was observed at least ten times. The rearrangement uses TRBV14 and TRBJ2-1; TRBD2 agrees at 7 bases. Germline trimming cut 8 bases from V and 0 bases from J; bases unmatched to any gene: 7. The CDR3 sequence is 15 residues long. Germline values: CDR1 SGHDN, CDR2 FVKESK. CDR3 in DNA: TGTGCCAGCCAAGAGAGCGGGGACTCCTACAATGAGCAGTTCTTC. It codes for CASQESGDSYNEQFF.

This clonotype was seen repeatedly, ten times or more. The chain recombines TRBV29-1 with TRBJ2-1; D is ambiguous. Trimming pared 2 bases from V and 1 base from J, leaving 9 bases between. CDR3 length: 14 residues. Germline V gives CDR1 SQVTM, CDR2 ANQGSEA. CDR3 nucleotide sequence: TGCAGCGTTGAACGTGTAGTTTCCTACAATGAGCAGTTCTTC. This translates into CSVERVVSYNEQFF.

This clonotype showed up many times. V and J are TRBV30 and TRBJ2-7; the match to TRBD1 covers 7 bases. J gave up 6 bases and V 1 base, and 9 bases lay outside the gene matches. The germline V gene encodes CDR1 GTSNPN and CDR2 SVGIG (reference sequence). The CDR3 runs 14 residues. The CDR3: CAWSGPNRGSEQYF. CDR3 bases: TGTGCCTGGAGTGGACCGAACAGGGGAAGCGAGCAGTACTTC. Full variable domain (missing parts from reference TRBV30 and TRBJ2-7): SQTIHQWPATLVQPVGSPLSLECTVEGTSNPNLYWYRQAAGRGLQLLFYSVGIGQISSEVPQNLSASRPQDRQFILSSKKLLLSDSGFYLCAWSGPNRGSEQYFGPGTRLTVT.

Relative to its sample, this clonotype is medium-sized. The chain uses TRBV29-1 and TRBJ2-7; weak D call: TRBD1 (6 bases). V was shortened by 0 bases and J by 0 bases, with 6 bases between the two germline ends. CDR3 size: 13 residues. Germline values: CDR1 SQVTM, CDR2 ANQGSEA. The CDR3 region is CSVEDRGSYEQYF. In DNA form, the CDR3 reads TGCAGCGTTGAAGACAGGGGCTCCTACGAGCAGTACTTC.

This clonotype was seen ten or more times. The chain couples TRBV2 to TRBJ2-5, with 12 bases lining up with TRBD2. Germline CDR1 reads SNHLY; CDR2 reads FYNNEI. CDR3 size: 15 residues. The V segment lost 8 bases and the J segment 5 bases; nucleotides outside the gene matches: 9. CDR3 region: CASRLLAGGRETQYF. The CDR3 DNA is TGTGCCAGCCGACTCCTAGCGGGGGGGCGCGAGACCCAGTACTTC. The variable domain in full, with the rest retrieved from reference TRBV2 and TRBJ2-5, is EPEVTQTPSHQVTQMGQEVILRCVPISNHLYFYWYRQILGQKVEFLVSFYNNEISEKSEIFDDQFSVERPDGSNFTLKIRSTKLEDSAMYFCASRLLAGGRETQYFGPGTRLLVL.